This note documents a single T cell receptor (beta chain) sequence. Antigen specificity is unknown. This sample was included in a study of monozygotic twins with inflammatory bowel disease. Broader study findings: IBD patients shared fewer clonotypes with other individuals than healthy twins, especially patients with disease activity signs.

Per TCR library, 3500 ng of total RNA was used. The unique tags termed UMIs, each holding a 6-nucleotide sample barcode, were added by means of template switching. One entry per CDR3 protein, without DNA, is what TCRdb gives after re-calling the 5' RACE reads. The sample table sets out 200,000 to 250,000 distinct CDR3 sequences. Germline CDR1 reads SGHTA; CDR2 reads FQGNSA. The CDR3 extends over 11 amino acids. The clonotype was recovered from a human donor with ulcerative colitis or Crohn's disease, or a healthy co-twin of an affected twin (not recorded which). The J gene is TRBJ1-1, the V gene TRBV7-2. The sample consisted of blood. CDR3 sequence: CASSLWSEAFF.